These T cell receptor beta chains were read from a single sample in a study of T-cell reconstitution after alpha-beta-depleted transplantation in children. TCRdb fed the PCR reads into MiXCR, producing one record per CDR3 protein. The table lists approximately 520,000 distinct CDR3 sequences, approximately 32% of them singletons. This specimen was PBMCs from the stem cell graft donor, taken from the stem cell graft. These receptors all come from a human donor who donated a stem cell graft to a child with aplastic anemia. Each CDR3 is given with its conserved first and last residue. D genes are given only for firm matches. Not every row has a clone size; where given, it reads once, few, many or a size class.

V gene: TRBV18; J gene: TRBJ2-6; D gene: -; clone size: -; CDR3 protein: CASSPSSGGVISGANVLTF; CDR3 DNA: TGTGCCAGCTCACCATCCTCAGGGGGGGTAATCTCTGGGGCCAACGTCCTGACTTTC
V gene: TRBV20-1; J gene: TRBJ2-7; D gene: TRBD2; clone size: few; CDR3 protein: CSARQLAGDPPEQYF; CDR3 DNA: TGCAGTGCTAGACAACTAGCGGGAGACCCTCCCGAGCAGTACTTC
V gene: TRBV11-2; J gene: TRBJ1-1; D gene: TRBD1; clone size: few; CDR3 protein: CASSPPDRGSMNTEAFF; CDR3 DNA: TGTGCCAGCAGTCCTCCCGACAGGGGCTCCATGAACACTGAAGCTTTCTTT
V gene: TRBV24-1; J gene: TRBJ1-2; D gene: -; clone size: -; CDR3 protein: CATSDIDGTGKNYGYTF; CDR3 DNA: TGTGCCACCAGTGACATCGACGGGACCGGGAAGAACTATGGCTACACCTTC
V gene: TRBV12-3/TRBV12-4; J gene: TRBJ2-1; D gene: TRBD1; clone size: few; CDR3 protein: CASIPVGQGRNEQFF; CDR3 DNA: TGTGCCAGCATCCCAGTGGGACAGGGTCGGAATGAGCAGTTCTTC
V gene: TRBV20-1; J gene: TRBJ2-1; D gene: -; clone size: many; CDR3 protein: CSARLWNEQFF; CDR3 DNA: TGCAGTGCTAGGCTCTGGAATGAGCAGTTCTTC
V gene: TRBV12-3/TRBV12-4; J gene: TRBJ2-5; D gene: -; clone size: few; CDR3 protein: CASSPKGLQETQYF; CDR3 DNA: TGTGCCAGCAGTCCAAAGGGACTTCAAGAGACCCAGTACTTC
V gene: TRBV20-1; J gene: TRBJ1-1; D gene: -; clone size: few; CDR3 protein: CSAKKEEAFF; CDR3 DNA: TGCAGTGCTAAAAAGGAGGAGGCTTTCTTT
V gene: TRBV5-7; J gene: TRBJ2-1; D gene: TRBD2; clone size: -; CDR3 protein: CASSWGGPLLNNEQFF; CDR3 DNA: TGTGCCAGCAGCTGGGGGGGACCCCTCCTGAACAATGAGCAGTTCTTC
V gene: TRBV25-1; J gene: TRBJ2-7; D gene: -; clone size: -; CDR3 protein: CASSEDSNHEQYF; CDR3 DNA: TGTGCCAGCAGTGAAGATAGTAACCACGAGCAGTACTTC
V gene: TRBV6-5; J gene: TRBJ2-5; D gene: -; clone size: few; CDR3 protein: CASSYGAGQGWKETQYF; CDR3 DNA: TGTGCCAGCAGTTACGGAGCGGGACAAGGGTGGAAAGAGACCCAGTACTTC
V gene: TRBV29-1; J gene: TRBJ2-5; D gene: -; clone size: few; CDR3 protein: CSVELNGKTQYF; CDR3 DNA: TGCAGCGTTGAATTAAATGGGAAGACCCAGTACTTC
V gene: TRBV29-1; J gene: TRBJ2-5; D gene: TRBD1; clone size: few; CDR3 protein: CSVETGGQGASKETQYF; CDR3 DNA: TGCAGCGTTGAAACTGGTGGACAGGGGGCTTCGAAAGAGACCCAGTACTTC
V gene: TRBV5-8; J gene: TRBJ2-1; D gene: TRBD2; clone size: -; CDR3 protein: CASSLASGREEQFF; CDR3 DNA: TGTGCCAGCAGCTTGGCTAGCGGGAGGGAAGAGCAGTTCTTC
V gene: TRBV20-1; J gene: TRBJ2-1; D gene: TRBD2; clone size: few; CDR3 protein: CSARRLALNHEQFF; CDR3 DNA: TGCAGTGCTAGACGACTAGCTCTCAACCATGAGCAGTTCTTC
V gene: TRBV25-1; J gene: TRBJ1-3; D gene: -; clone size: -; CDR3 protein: CASSEWGAYSGNTIYF; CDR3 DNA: TGTGCCAGCAGTGAATGGGGGGCATATTCTGGAAACACCATATATTTT
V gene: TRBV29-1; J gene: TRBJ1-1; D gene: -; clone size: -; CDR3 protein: CSVQEQGGGTEAFF; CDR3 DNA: TGCAGCGTACAAGAGCAGGGAGGAGGAACTGAAGCTTTCTTT
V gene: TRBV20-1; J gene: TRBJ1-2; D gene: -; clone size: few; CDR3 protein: CSARGTRTNYGYTF; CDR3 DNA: TGCAGTGCTAGAGGGACACGTACTAACTATGGCTACACCTTC
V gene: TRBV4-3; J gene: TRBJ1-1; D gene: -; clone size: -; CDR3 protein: CASSQDSLNTEAFF; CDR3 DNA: TGCGCCAGCAGCCAAGACAGCCTGAACACTGAAGCTTTCTTT
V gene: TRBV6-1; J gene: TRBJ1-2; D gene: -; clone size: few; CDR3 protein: CASSARGLREPGYGYTF; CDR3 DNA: TGTGCCAGCAGTGCCCGGGGTCTCAGGGAACCTGGCTATGGCTACACCTTC
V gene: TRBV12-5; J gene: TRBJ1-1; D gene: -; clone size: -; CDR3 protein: CASGSPTEAFF; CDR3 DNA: TGTGCTAGTGGTTCACCCACTGAAGCTTTCTTT
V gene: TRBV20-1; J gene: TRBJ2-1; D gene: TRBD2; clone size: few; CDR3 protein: CSAMRGRASYNEQFF; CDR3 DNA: TGCAGTGCTATGAGAGGGAGGGCCTCCTACAATGAGCAGTTCTTC
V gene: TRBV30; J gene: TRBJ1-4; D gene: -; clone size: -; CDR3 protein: CAWSQGSVRKLFF; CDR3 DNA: TGTGCCTGGAGTCAGGGGAGTGTACGAAAACTGTTTTTT
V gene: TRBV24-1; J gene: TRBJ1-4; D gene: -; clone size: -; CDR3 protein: CATRGSNEKLFF; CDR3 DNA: TGTGCCACCAGGGGCTCTAATGAAAAACTGTTTTTT
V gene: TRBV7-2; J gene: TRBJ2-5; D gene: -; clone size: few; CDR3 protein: CASSRSGVQETQYF; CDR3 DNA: TGTGCCAGCAGTCGTTCGGGGGTACAAGAGACCCAGTACTTC
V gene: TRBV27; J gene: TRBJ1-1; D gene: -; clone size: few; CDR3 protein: CASSLSVGGTEAFF; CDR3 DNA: TGTGCCAGCAGTTTATCGGTCGGGGGCACTGAAGCTTTCTTT
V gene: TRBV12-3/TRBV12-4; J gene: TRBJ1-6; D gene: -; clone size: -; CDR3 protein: CASSLHQGGSPLHF; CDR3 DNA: TGTGCCAGCAGTTTACATCAGGGAGGCTCACCCCTCCACTTT
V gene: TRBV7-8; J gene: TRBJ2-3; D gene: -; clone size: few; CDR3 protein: CASSLGTRRGSFGTQYF; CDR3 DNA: TGTGCCAGCAGCTTAGGGACGCGCAGGGGTAGTTTTGGTACGCAGTATTTT
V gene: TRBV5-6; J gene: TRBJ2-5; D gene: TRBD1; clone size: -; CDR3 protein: CASSLGTGMGKTQYF; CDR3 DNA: TGTGCCAGCAGCTTGGGGACAGGGATGGGAAAGACCCAGTACTTC
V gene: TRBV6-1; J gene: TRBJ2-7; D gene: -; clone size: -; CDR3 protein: CASSLTGPYEQYF; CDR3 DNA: TGTGCCAGCAGCCTCACAGGGCCCTACGAGCAGTACTTC
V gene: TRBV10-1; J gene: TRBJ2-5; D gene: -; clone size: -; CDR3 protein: CASSGNRVETQYF; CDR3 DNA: TGCGCCAGCAGTGGGAACAGGGTGGAGACCCAGTACTTC
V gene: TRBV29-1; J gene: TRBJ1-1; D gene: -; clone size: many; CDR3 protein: CSVEVSMNTEAFF; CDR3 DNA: TGCAGCGTTGAAGTCAGCATGAACACTGAAGCTTTCTTT
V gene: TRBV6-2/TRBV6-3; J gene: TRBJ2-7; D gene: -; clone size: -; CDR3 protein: CACGEGRLYEQYF; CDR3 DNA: TGTGCCTGCGGAGAAGGCCGTCTTTACGAGCAGTACTTC
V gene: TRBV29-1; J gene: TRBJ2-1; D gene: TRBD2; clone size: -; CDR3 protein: CSVEDQLAGGRNEQFF; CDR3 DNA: TGCAGCGTTGAAGATCAGCTAGCGGGAGGCCGGAATGAGCAGTTCTTC
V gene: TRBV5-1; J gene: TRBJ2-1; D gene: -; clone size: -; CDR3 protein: CASSLVGNRQNEQFF; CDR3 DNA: TGCGCCAGCAGCTTGGTTGGGAATCGCCAGAATGAGCAGTTCTTC
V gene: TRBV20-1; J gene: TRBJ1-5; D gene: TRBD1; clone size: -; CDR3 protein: CSARGMTGFDQPQHF; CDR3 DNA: TGCAGTGCTAGGGGGATGACAGGGTTCGATCAGCCCCAGCATTTT
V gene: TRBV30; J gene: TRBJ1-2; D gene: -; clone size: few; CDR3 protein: CAWSSTRTYGYTF; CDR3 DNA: TGTGCCTGGAGTTCTACGCGGACCTATGGCTACACCTTC
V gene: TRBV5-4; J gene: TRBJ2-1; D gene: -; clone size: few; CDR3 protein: CASSLVVGGGPEQFF; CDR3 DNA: TGTGCCAGCAGCTTGGTGGTCGGAGGAGGGCCTGAGCAGTTCTTC
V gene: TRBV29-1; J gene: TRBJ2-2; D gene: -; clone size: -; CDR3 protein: CSVETDGELFF; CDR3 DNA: TGCAGCGTTGAGACAGACGGGGAGCTGTTTTTT
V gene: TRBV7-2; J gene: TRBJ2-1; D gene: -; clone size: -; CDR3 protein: CASSINYNEQFF; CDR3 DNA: TGTGCCAGCAGCATAAATTACAATGAGCAGTTCTTC
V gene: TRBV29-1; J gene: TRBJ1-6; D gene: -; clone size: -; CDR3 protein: CSVGQNSPLHF; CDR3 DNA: TGCAGCGTTGGCCAGAACTCACCCCTCCACTTT
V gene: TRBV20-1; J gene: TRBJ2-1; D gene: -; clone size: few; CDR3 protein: CSARDRRTGSEQFF; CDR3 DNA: TGCAGTGCTAGAGATCGTAGGACGGGTAGTGAGCAGTTCTTC
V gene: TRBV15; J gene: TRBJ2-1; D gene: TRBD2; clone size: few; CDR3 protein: CATSDLAGRVLEQFF; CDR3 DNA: TGTGCCACCAGCGACTTAGCGGGAAGGGTATTAGAGCAGTTCTTC
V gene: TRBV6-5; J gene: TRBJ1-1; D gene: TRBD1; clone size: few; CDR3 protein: CASVRRDRGTEAFF; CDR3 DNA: TGTGCCAGCGTTCGCCGGGACAGGGGCACTGAAGCTTTCTTT
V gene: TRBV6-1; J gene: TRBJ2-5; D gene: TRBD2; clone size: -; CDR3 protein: CASSPLGGSGETQYF; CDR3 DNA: TGTGCCAGCAGTCCTCTTGGCGGGAGTGGAGAGACCCAGTACTTC
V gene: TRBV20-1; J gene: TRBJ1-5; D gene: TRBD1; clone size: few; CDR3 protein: CSAREDRKILISNQPQHF; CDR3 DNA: TGCAGTGCTAGAGAGGACAGGAAGATATTAATTAGCAATCAGCCCCAGCATTTT
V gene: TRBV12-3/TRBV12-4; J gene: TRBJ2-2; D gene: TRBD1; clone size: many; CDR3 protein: CAGQANTGELFF; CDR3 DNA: TGTGCCGGACAGGCGAACACCGGGGAGCTGTTTTTT
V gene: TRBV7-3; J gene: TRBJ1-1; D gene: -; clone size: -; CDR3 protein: CASSLFKNTEAFF; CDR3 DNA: TGTGCCAGCAGCTTGTTCAAGAACACTGAAGCTTTCTTT
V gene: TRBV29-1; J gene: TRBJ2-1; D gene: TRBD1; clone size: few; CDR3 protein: CSVVGVGQGVYNEQFF; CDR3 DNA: TGCAGCGTTGTGGGGGTGGGACAGGGGGTTTACAATGAGCAGTTCTTC
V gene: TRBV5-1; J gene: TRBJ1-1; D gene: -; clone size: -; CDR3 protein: CASSARGGLGTEAFF; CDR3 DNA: TGCGCCAGCAGCGCACGGGGAGGCCTCGGCACTGAAGCTTTCTTT
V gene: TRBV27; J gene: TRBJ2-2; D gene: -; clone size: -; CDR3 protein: CASSLWDNSPGELFF; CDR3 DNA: TGTGCCAGCAGTTTATGGGACAATTCTCCCGGGGAGCTGTTTTTT
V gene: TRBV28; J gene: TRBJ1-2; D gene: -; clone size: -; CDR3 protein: CASSPLAGFNYGYTF; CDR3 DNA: TGTGCCAGCAGTCCCCTAGCAGGATTTAACTATGGCTACACCTTC
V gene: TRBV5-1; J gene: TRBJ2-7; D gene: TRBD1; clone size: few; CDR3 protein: CASSLQGDEQYF; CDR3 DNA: TGCGCCAGCAGTCTGCAGGGGGACGAGCAGTACTTC
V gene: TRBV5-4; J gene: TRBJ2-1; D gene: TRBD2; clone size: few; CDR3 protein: CASSSVLLAGGNEQFF; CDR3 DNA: TGTGCCAGCAGCTCTGTTTTATTAGCGGGAGGTAATGAGCAGTTCTTC
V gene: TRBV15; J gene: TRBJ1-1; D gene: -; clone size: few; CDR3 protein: CATSRETEAFF; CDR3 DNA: TGTGCCACCAGCAGGGAAACTGAAGCTTTCTTT
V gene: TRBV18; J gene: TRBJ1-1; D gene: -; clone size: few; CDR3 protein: CASSPVGARNTEAFF; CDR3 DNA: TGTGCCAGCTCACCAGTGGGGGCGAGGAACACTGAAGCTTTCTTT
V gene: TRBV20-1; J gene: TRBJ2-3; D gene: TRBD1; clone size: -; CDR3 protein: CSARDSQGATDTQYF; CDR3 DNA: TGCAGTGCTAGAGATAGCCAGGGGGCAACAGATACGCAGTATTTT
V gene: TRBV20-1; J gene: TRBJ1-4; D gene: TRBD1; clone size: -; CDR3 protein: CSAREGAPEKLFF; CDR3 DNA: TGCAGTGCTAGGGAGGGGGCGCCTGAAAAACTGTTTTTT
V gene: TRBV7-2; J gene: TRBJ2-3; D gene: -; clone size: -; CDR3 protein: CASSSWTASTDTQYF; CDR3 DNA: TGTGCCAGCAGCTCCTGGACAGCTAGCACAGATACGCAGTATTTT